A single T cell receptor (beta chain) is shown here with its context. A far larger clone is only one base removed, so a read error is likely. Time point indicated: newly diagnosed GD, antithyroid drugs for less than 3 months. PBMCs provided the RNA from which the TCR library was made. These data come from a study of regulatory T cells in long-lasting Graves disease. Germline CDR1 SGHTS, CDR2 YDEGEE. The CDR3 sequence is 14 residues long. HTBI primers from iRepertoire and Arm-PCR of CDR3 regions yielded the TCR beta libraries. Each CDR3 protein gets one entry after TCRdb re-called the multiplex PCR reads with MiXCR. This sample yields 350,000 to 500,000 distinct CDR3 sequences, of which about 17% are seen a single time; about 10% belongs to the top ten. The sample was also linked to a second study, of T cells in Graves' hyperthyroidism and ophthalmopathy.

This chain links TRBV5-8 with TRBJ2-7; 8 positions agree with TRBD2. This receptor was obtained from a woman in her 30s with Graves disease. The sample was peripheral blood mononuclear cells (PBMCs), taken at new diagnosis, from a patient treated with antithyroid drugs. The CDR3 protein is CANSLKRGFYEQYF. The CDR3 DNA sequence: TGCGCCAACAGCTTGAAGCGGGGGTTCTACGAGCAGTACTTC. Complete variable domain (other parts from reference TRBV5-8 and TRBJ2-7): EAGVTQSPTHLIKTRGQQATLRCSPISGHTSVYWYQQALGLGLQFLLWYDEGEERNRGNFPPRFSGRQFPNYSSELNVNALELEDSALYLCANSLKRGFYEQYFGPGTRLTVT.